This TCR beta chain came from a study of blood T cell repertoires in COVID-19 (dated by TCRdb to 2018 to 2020). Notes on the research overall: Samples covering the acute and convalescent phases of COVID-19 were provided by collaborators in the United States, Italy and Spain. The repertoires were made available in a free public database intended to serve as a resource for research on the immune response to SARS-CoV-2. HLA class I and class II types, where available, came from metadata supplied by the sample provider rather than from assay-based typing. The prospective study material was composed of cDNA or gDNA derived from T cells, B-cell-depleted T cells, or PBMCs. Subjects who had been exposed to COVID-19, were actively infected with it, or had recovered from it provided the deeply sampled blood TCRbeta repertoires that made up the dataset. Samples were obtained from the ongoing ImmuneRACE study (first 160 participants) and from approximately 1,200 subjects provided by 6 global collaborators. Sample metadata almost always included a de-identified subject ID, COVID-19 status, age in years and sex. What the authors observed across the whole study: The amount of clinical and demographic metadata varied by source and participant and was provided uncurated.

The CDR1 and CDR2 encoded by the germline V gene are MGHRA and YSYEKL. V was cut back by 5 bases and J by 8 bases, leaving a gap of 18 bases between them. The CDR3 spans 15 residues, from the cysteine through the phenylalanine. CDR3 DNA only is kept here, 45 bases in frame from base 1. About this clone itself: What antigen it recognizes has not been identified. Within one base of it there is no much larger clone, and no base qualities were kept.

In the prospective study, participants were about 18 to 95 years old, resided in about two dozen geographic areas of the United States, and were enrolled through a virtual design. Cohort assignment in the prospective study relied on participant-reported clinical history from a screening survey and a study questionnaire. For ImmuneRACE Cohort 3, a participant was defined as recovered based on two consecutive negative NP/OP PCR tests, clearance by a healthcare professional, or resolution of symptoms. Mobile phlebotomists in the prospective study collected whole blood, serum and a nasopharyngeal or oropharyngeal swab from every participant. Prospective study participants could optionally give additional blood draws and questionnaires over an approximately 2-month period. Prospective study blood samples were shipped either frozen or at room temperature before DNA extraction. TCRbeta CDR3 regions were amplified from genomic DNA using the immunoSEQ Assay, a bias-controlled multiplex PCR. Processing in the source paper ran as follows. Nucleated cell counts per sample were estimated from amplification of reference gene primers within the assay. To quantify the absolute abundance of each unique TCRbeta CDR3 rearrangement, sequence reads were collapsed and filtered. For each sample, productive Simpson clonality was calculated as the square root of Simpson's diversity index across productive rearrangements. TCRdb limited this immuneACCESS table to in-frame rearrangements with V and J called. A share of clones is missing; checked studies link under half to unresolved V genes, and the rest is unexplained. The V and J calls and clone size are taken from that table; D and trimming were inferred from the DNA. This sample lists around 430,000 clones; about 86% were detected once. Approximately 10% of the sample goes to the ten largest clones.

The chain uses TRBV4-1 and TRBJ1-4, and perhaps TRBD1 as D gene, on 6 matching bases. This receptor was identified in a woman aged 50 to 60 who had recovered from COVID-19. Sequencing used PBMCs or T cells enriched from blood (not recorded which). The CDR3 region has the sequence CASSTQQGGREKLFF. The DNA is as follows: TGCGCCAGCAGCACACAACAGGGTGGGCGCGAAAAACTGTTTTTT.